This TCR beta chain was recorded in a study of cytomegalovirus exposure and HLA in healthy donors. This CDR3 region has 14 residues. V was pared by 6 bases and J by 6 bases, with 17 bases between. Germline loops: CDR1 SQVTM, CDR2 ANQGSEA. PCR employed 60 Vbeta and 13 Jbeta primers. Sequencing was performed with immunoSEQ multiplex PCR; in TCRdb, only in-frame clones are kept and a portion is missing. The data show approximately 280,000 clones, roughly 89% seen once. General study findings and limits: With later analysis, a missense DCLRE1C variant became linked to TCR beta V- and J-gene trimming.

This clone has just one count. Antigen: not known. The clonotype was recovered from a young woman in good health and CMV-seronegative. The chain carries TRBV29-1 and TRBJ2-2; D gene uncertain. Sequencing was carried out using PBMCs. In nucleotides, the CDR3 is TGCAGCGTCGCCGCCCCCCAGGTTTCCGGGGAGCTGTTTTTT. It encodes CSVAAPQVSGELFF.